This T cell receptor beta chain appears in the sequencing data of a study of cytomegalovirus exposure and HLA in healthy donors. Study-wide results and caveats: Highly shared variants forming one cluster were likely a sequencing artifact. Follow-up analysis seemed to connect common viral pathogens with several of the most significant clusters identified. Cytomegalovirus association was listed for about 150 TCR beta chains.

Primers included in the PCR were 60 Vbeta and 13 Jbeta primers. Source study methods: Roughly 81 million unique TCR beta chains, 10 million to 14 million shared, were counted in a later analysis. Profiling relied on immunoSEQ multiplex PCR, and the TCRdb table lists in-frame clones only, not all of them. V and J calls and clone size are given by that table; D and trimming were obtained from the DNA. In total, the table holds about 88,000 clones. A word on this clone: Its specificity is unknown.

The CDR3 consists of 13 residues. The germline V gene encodes CDR1 KGHSH and CDR2 LQKENI. V lost 5 bases and J 2 bases, leaving 9 bases between the germline ends. The chain recombines TRBV18 with TRBJ1-2, with D perhaps TRBD1 (5 bases). The TCR comes from a girl aged 10 to 17 in good health and CMV-seropositive. The source material was PBMCs. The CDR3 DNA reads TGTGCCAGCTCATTGGACAAGAACTATGGCTACACCTTC. Its translation: CASSLDKNYGYTF.